This T cell receptor beta chain was retrieved from a study of blood T cell repertoires in COVID-19. Study at large: Sites in the United States, Italy and Spain provided acute and convalescent COVID-19 samples. T cells, B-cell-depleted T cells, or PBMCs provided the cDNA or gDNA that served as material.

The V segment lost 6 bases and the J segment 6 bases; nucleotides outside the gene matches: 11. The CDR3 consists of 15 residues. Germline V gene lookup returns CDR1 MDHEN and CDR2 SYDVKM. How the authors handled the data: Amplified reference gene primers provided the basis for estimating nucleated cell counts. Some clones are missing from TCRdb's copy, which holds only in-frame ones; the method was immunoSEQ multiplex PCR. That table furnishes V, J and clone size, whereas the DNA furnished D and trimming. Of 120,000 or so clones detected, 70% to 90% appear once; the ten largest clones hold 7.9%. The J gene is TRBJ2-5, the V gene TRBV28, with 9 bases identical to TRBD1. This sequence was found in a man between 65 and 85 years old who had recovered from COVID-19. Source material: peripheral blood. The CDR3: CASSPSGTGKKTQYF. The CDR3 coding sequence is TGTGCCAGCAGCCCATCCGGGACAGGGAAAAAGACCCAGTACTTC. The full variable domain, completed using reference TRBV28 and TRBJ2-5, is DVKVTQSSRYLVKRTGEKVFLECVQDMDHENMFWYRQDPGLGLRLIYFSYDVKMKEKGDIPEGYSVSREKKERFSLILESASTNQTSMYLCASSPSGTGKKTQYFGPGTRLLVL.